Included here is one T cell receptor (beta chain) sequence, with context. This record belongs to a study of blood T cell repertoires in COVID-19. Overall study context: COVID-19 samples collected from the United States, Italy and Spain covered acute and convalescent phases. Sample material is recorded as cDNA or gDNA derived from T cells, B-cell-depleted T cells, or PBMCs.

Per the original data handling: Estimates of nucleated cell counts were drawn from the amplification of reference gene primers. Generated by immunoSEQ multiplex PCR, the TCRdb table keeps only in-frame clones and is missing some. D and trimming come from the DNA, and the V and J calls and clone size come from that table. The profile shows roughly 670,000 clones, approximately 90% of them singletons. Looked up from germline, CDR1 is MGHRA and CDR2 is YSYEKL. V was trimmed by 0 bases and J by 2 bases, leaving 8 bases between them. There are 15 residues in the CDR3. This sequence was found in a woman aged 18-35 years with acute or convalescent COVID-19. What was sequenced was peripheral blood. V usage is TRBV4-1 and J usage is TRBJ1-5; D is uncertain. The chain's CDR3 is CASSQDLSGNQPQHF. CDR3 nucleotide sequence: TGCGCCAGCAGCCAAGATCTTAGCGGCAATCAGCCCCAGCATTTT.